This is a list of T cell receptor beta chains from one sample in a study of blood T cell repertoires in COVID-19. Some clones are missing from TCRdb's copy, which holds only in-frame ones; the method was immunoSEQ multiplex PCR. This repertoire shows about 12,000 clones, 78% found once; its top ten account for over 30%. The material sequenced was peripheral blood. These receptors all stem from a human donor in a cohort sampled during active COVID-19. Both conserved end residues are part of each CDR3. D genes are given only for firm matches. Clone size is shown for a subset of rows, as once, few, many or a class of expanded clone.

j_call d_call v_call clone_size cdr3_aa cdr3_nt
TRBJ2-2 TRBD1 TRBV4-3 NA CASSQGLGTDVGELFF TGCGCCAGCAGCCAAGGGTTAGGGACAGACGTGGGGGAGCTGTTTTTT
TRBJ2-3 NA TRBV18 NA CASSTQGNSDTQYF TGTGCCAGCTCAACTCAGGGGAATTCAGATACGCAGTATTTT
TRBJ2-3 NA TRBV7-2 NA CASSQQGQASEYF TGTGCCAGCAGCCAGCAAGGACAGGCTAGCGAGTATTTT
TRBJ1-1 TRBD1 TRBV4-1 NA CASSHPGLTGEAEAFF TGCGCCAGCAGCCACCCGGGCCTGACAGGGGAGGCTGAAGCTTTCTTT
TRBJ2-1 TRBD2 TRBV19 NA CASSIGQGLAGVHEQFF TGTGCCAGTAGTATAGGACAGGGACTAGCGGGGGTCCATGAGCAGTTCTTC
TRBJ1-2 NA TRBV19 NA CASSWRQDGYGYTF TGTGCCAGTAGTTGGAGACAGGACGGGTATGGCTACACCTTC
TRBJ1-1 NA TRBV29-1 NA CSALPGQTEAFF TGCAGCGCCCTTCCTGGACAGACTGAAGCTTTCTTT
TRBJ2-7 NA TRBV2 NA CASSEPPRQDLYEQYF TGTGCCAGCAGTGAACCCCCCCGACAGGACCTCTACGAGCAGTACTTC
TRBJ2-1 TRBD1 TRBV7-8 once CASSLGQGASNEQFF TGTGCCAGCAGCTTAGGGCAGGGGGCGAGTAATGAGCAGTTCTTC
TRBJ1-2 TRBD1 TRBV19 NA CASSIQGANYGYTF TGTGCCAGTAGTATACAGGGGGCTAACTATGGCTACACCTTC
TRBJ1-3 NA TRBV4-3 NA CASSQDRGGAGNTIYF TGCGCCAGCAGCCAAGATCGGGGGGGGGCAGGAAACACCATATATTTT
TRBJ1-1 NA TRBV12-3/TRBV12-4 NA CASSLAQGTEAFF TGTGCCAGCAGTTTAGCTCAGGGTACTGAAGCTTTCTTT
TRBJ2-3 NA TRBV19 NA CASSIEYTQYF TGTGCCAGTAGTATCGAGTATACGCAGTATTTT
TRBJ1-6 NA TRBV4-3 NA CASSQDVAIVGGSPLHF TGCGCCAGCAGCCAAGATGTTGCAATTGTGGGGGGTTCACCCCTCCACTTT
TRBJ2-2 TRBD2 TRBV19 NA CATRRLAGGRNTGELFF TGTGCCACTAGACGACTAGCGGGGGGACGGAACACCGGGGAGCTGTTTTTT
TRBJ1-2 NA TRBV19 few CASRDGYVGYTF TGTGCCAGTCGCGACGGGTATGTTGGCTACACCTTC
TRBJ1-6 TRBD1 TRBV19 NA CASSPIQGAESPLHF TGTGCCAGTAGCCCTATACAGGGGGCAGAGTCACCCCTCCACTTT
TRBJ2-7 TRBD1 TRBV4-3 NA CASSQDRTGASEQYF TGCGCCAGCAGCCAAGATAGGACAGGGGCGTCGGAGCAGTACTTC
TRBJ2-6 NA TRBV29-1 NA CSAGVSGANVLTF TGCAGCGCAGGGGTATCCGGGGCCAACGTCCTGACTTTC
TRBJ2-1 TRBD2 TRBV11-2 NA CASSPRGAGGQNEQFF TGTGCCAGCAGCCCCCGGGGAGCGGGGGGGCAGAATGAGCAGTTCTTC
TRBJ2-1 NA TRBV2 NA CASSESRGSYNEQFF TGTGCCAGCAGTGAATCGCGGGGTAGTTACAATGAGCAGTTCTTC
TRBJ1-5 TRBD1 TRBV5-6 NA CASSLYTGDQPQHF TGTGCCAGCAGCTTGTACACAGGGGATCAGCCCCAGCATTTT
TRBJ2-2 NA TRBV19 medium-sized CASSIGPQGNTGELFF TGTGCCAGTAGTATAGGCCCACAGGGTAACACCGGGGAGCTGTTTTTT
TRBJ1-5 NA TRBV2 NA CASVKGPQAGQPQHF TGTGCCAGCGTGAAAGGCCCTCAGGCGGGTCAGCCCCAGCATTTT
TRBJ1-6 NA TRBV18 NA CASSPSQGWNSPLHF TGTGCCAGCTCACCCAGCCAGGGGTGGAACTCACCCCTCCACTTT